Each of the 28 T cell receptor beta chains below was sequenced from the same sample in a study of T cells in women clearing cervical HPV infection. TCRdb's copy holds only in-frame clones and misses some; the assay was immunoSEQ multiplex PCR. Its table records roughly 30,000 clones. The sample was blood buffy coat. The source of these receptors is a woman aged 18 to 69 with a cervical HPV16 infection that either progressed to CIN3+ or cleared (not recorded which).

To note about this clone: The CDR3 end falls 3 residues outside the read, so it is completed with the germline J gene. J is TRBJ2-5 and V is TRBV7-8; TRBD1 matches at 9 bases. There are 13 residues in the CDR3. V was clipped by 4 bases and J by 7 bases; unmatched bases: 4. Per germline, CDR1 SGHVS and CDR2 FQNEAQ. This CDR3 is CASSSRTGVTQYF. Partial CDR3 DNA: TGTGCCAGCAGCTCGAGGACAGGGGTGACC.

Concerning this clone: Coverage ceases 3 residues before the CDR3 finishes, and the germline J gene fills in the end. The J gene is TRBJ2-7, the V gene TRBV5-1; TRBD1 is a possible D gene (5 bases). CDR1 is SGHRS and CDR2 is YFSETQ in the germline V gene. V lost 2 bases to trimming and J lost 4 bases, with 7 bases between them. The CDR3 is 12 amino acids. The CDR3: CASSFSGYEQYF. CDR3 DNA, as far as it was read: TGCGCCAGCAGCTTCTCAGGGTACGAG. The whole variable domain, remainder taken from reference TRBV5-1 and TRBJ2-7, is KAGVTQTPRYLIKTRGQQVTLSCSPISGHRSVSWYQQTPGQGLQFLFEYFSETQRNKGNFPGRFSGRQFSNSRSEMNVSTLELGDSALYLCASSFSGYEQYFGPGTRLTVT.

Note on this clone: The observed sequence ends 3 residues before the CDR3 terminus, with the missing tail filled in from the germline J gene. This chain joins TRBV5-8 and TRBJ2-7; 9 bases are shared with TRBD1. This CDR3 comprises 15 residues. Germline V gene data show CDR1 as SGHTS and CDR2 as YDEGEE. Trimming at V came to 2 bases and at J to 2 bases, leaving 5 bases not matched to a gene. CDR3 region: CASSFQGTGPYEQYF. The CDR3 bases that were read are TGTGCCAGCAGCTTCCAAGGGACAGGGCCCTACGAG.

About this clone: The read ends 3 residues early relative to the CDR3; the germline J gene fills the gap. The chain has TRBV5-1 and TRBJ1-2; no firm D call. Germline V gene data show CDR1 as SGHRS and CDR2 as YFSETQ. The CDR3 runs to 15 residues. The covered CDR3 bases are TGCGCCAGCAGCTTGGTGGGCAGTTCTGGGTCTAGC. This translates into CASSLVGSSGSS. The entire CDR3 reads CASSLVGSSGSSYTF.

With respect to this clone: The CDR3 goes on 3 residues after the read ends, and that part is filled in from the germline J gene. The rearrangement joins TRBV30 to TRBJ1-5; a possible D gene is TRBD1 (5 bases). The CDR3 runs 13 residues. V lost 0 bases and J lost 2, with 5 bases in between. CDR1 is GTSNPN and CDR2 is SVGIG in the germline V gene (reference sequence). The CDR3: CAWSVQGNQPQHF. CDR3 bases read: TGTGCCTGGAGTGTACAGGGCAATCAGCCC. Combining the CDR3 with reference TRBV30 and TRBJ1-5 gives the whole variable domain SQTIHQWPATLVQPVGSPLSLECTVEGTSNPNLYWYRQAAGRGLQLLFYSVGIGQISSEVPQNLSASRPQDRQFILSSKKLLLSDSGFYLCAWSVQGNQPQHFGDGTRLSIL.

Points on this clone: The sequenced fragment ends 3 residues before the CDR3 boundary, so the rest is inferred from the germline J gene. This chain links TRBV20-1 with TRBJ1-5; D gene unclear. The CDR3 consists of 12 residues. Germline CDR1 DFQATT, CDR2 SNEGSKA (reference sequence). The V gene lost 3 bases and the J gene lost 1 base, with 4 bases spanning the gap. CDR3 DNA, as far as it was read: TGCAGTGCTAGCAGAAGCAATCAGCCC. Translation gives CSASRSNQP. In full, the CDR3 is CSASRSNQPQHF.

As to this clone: The read ends 3 residues shy of where the CDR3 ends; the end is completed using the germline J gene. The chain combines TRBV5-1 with TRBJ1-1, with no clear D. CDR1 SGHRS and CDR2 YFSETQ come from the germline V gene. Between the trimmed V and J ends, which lost 2 bases and 5 bases, there was a span of 4 bases. This CDR3 is 11 amino acids long. The CDR3 bases that were read are TGCGCCAGCAGCTTCCCTACTGAA. Amino acid sequence: CASSFPTE. The whole CDR3 region reads CASSFPTEAFF.

For this clone: The read ends 3 residues early relative to the CDR3; the germline J gene fills the gap. V gene TRBV5-4 combines with J gene TRBJ1-3; 7 bases agree with TRBD1. In germline, CDR1 is SGHNT, CDR2 YYREEE (reference sequence). J was trimmed by 2 bases and V by 1 base; bases with no gene match: 0. This CDR3 is 14 amino acids long. Incomplete CDR3 DNA: TGTGCCAGCAGCTTGACAGGGGCTGGAAACACC. This gives the protein CASSLTGAGNT. The complete CDR3 protein is CASSLTGAGNTIYF.

As to this clone: Read coverage stops 3 residues before the CDR3 terminus; the germline J gene supplies the remainder. The chain combines TRBV20-1 with TRBJ2-3; TRBD2 agrees at 10 bases. The CDR3 spans 19 residues. Germline values: CDR1 DFQATT, CDR2 SNEGSKA (reference sequence). The V segment lost 1 base and the J segment 1 base; nucleotides outside the gene matches: 14. This CDR3 is CSARAPSSGGPLGTDTQYF. The CDR3 DNA, read in part, is TGCAGTGCTAGAGCCCCCTCTAGCGGGGGCCCCCTGGGCACAGATACG.

Comments on this clone: From the germline J gene comes the end of the CDR3, since the read stops 3 residues before it. The chain links TRBV5-1 to TRBJ2-2; 10 bases line up with TRBD1. Looked up from germline, CDR1 is SGHRS and CDR2 is YFSETQ. Trimming removed 3 bases from V and 4 bases from J; junction bases left unmatched: 12. This CDR3 has 18 amino acids. The CDR3 spells CASSSGPPGQGSTGELFF. The CDR3 bases that were read are TGCGCCAGCAGCTCGGGGCCTCCGGGACAGGGGAGCACCGGGGAG. The whole variable domain, filled in from reference TRBV5-1 and TRBJ2-2, reads KAGVTQTPRYLIKTRGQQVTLSCSPISGHRSVSWYQQTPGQGLQFLFEYFSETQRNKGNFPGRFSGRQFSNSRSEMNVSTLELGDSALYLCASSSGPPGQGSTGELFFGEGSRLTVL.

Details on this clone: The DNA ends 3 residues before the CDR3 does, and the rest of the CDR3 is filled in from the germline J gene. V gene TRBV18 combines with J gene TRBJ1-1; tentatively, D is TRBD1 (5 bases). Germline values: CDR1 KGHSH, CDR2 LQKENI. The CDR3 totals 14 residues. V lost 3 bases and J 6 bases, leaving 14 bases between the germline ends. The CDR3 region is CASSPEGRDPEAFF. Partial CDR3 DNA: TGTGCCAGCTCACCGGAGGGGCGCGACCCTGAA.

In the case of this clone: The read falls 3 residues short of the CDR3 end, and the missing part is taken from the germline J gene. The chain carries TRBV10-3 and TRBJ1-6, with D maybe TRBD1 (6 bases). CDR1 is ENHRY and CDR2 is SYGVKD in the germline V gene. The CDR3 is made up of 15 amino acids. V was shortened by 4 bases and J by 10 bases, with 17 bases between the two germline ends. The sequenced CDR3 bases are TGTGCCATCAGTGCCGACGGACAGCATCGCTCACCC. This gives the protein CAISADGQHRSP. The CDR3 in full is CAISADGQHRSPLHF.

Measured by frequency, this clone is medium-sized. From the germline J gene comes the end of the CDR3, since the read stops 3 residues before it. The chain carries TRBV18 and TRBJ2-4; D is possibly TRBD1 (5 bases). The CDR3 is 15 amino acids. Germline assignment: CDR1 KGHSH and CDR2 LQKENI. The V end lost 2 bases, the J end lost 8 bases, and 16 bases lay between the germline ends. The CDR3 bases that were read are TGTGCCAGCTCACCATATCCAGGGCTTGGGGACATT. Its translation is CASSPYPGLGDI. The full CDR3 is CASSPYPGLGDIQYF.

Comment on this clone: The missing CDR3 end, 3 residues past where the read stops, is filled in from the germline J gene. The rearrangement joins TRBV18 to TRBJ2-4; D uncertain. The CDR3 runs 13 residues. The germline V gene has CDR1 KGHSH and CDR2 LQKENI. Partial CDR3 DNA: TGTGCCAGCTCACCTCAGGAGCATCAGCCT. Protein sequence: CASSPQEHQP. The entire CDR3 reads CASSPQEHQPQYF.

CDR3 sequence: CASSELGPNEKLFF. The CDR3 DNA, read in part, is TGTGCCAGCAGTGAATTGGGGCCTAATGAAAAA. The chain links TRBV2 to TRBJ1-4; a possible D gene is TRBD1 (5 bases). The sequenced fragment ends 3 residues before the CDR3 boundary, so the rest is inferred from the germline J gene. V was clipped by 2 bases and J by 3 bases, with 7 bases between them. This CDR3 region has 14 residues. Germline V CDR1 and CDR2: SNHLY, FYNNEI.

Turning to this clone: The read halts 3 residues ahead of the CDR3 end, with the missing end drawn from the germline J gene. The chain employs TRBV20-1 and TRBJ2-2; tentative D call: TRBD1 (5 bases). Germline V gene lookup returns CDR1 DFQATT and CDR2 SNEGSKA (reference sequence). Trimming cost V 5 bases and J 0 bases, with 10 bases left between them. The CDR3 totals 14 residues. CDR3 sequence reads: CSAPRQPNTGELFF. The covered CDR3 bases are TGCAGTGCTCCGAGACAGCCGAACACCGGGGAG.

With respect to this clone: The read ends 3 residues before the CDR3 terminus; that terminus is restored from the germline J gene. V gene TRBV7-8 combines with J gene TRBJ2-2, with 7 bases identical to TRBD1. This CDR3 contains 15 residues. The germline CDR1 and CDR2 sequences are SGHVS and FQNEAQ. The CDR3 loop reads CASSLHGTDNEKLFF. The sequenced CDR3 bases are TGTGCCAGCAGCCTCCACGGGACAGATAATGAAAAG.

Comments on this clone: The read ends 3 residues before the CDR3 terminus; that terminus is restored from the germline J gene. V and J are TRBV10-3 and TRBJ1-1, with a possible D match to TRBD1 (6 bases). CDR3 length equals 15 residues. Per the germline V gene, CDR1 is ENHRY and CDR2 is SYGVKD. The ends were cut back, 2 bases at V and 4 bases at J, with 14 bases in the middle. The CDR3 spells CAISETQGRGTEAFF. The sequenced CDR3 bases are TGTGCCATCAGTGAGACGCAGGGCAGGGGCACTGAA.

As concerns this clone: The DNA ends 3 residues before the CDR3 does, and the rest of the CDR3 is filled in from the germline J gene. The gene calls are TRBV10-3 and TRBJ1-1; maybe TRBD1 (5 bases). Between the trimmed V and J ends, which lost 4 bases and 0 bases, there was a span of 6 bases. The CDR3 loop spans 13 amino acids. The germline CDR1 and CDR2 sequences are ENHRY and SYGVKD. This CDR3 reads CAISGQLNTEAFF. The DNA read from the CDR3 is TGTGCCATCAGTGGACAGTTGAACACTGAA.

Turning to this clone: The missing CDR3 end, 3 residues past where the read stops, is filled in from the germline J gene. The V and J genes are TRBV6-2 or TRBV6-3 and TRBJ2-4; a possible D gene is TRBD1 (6 bases). CDR1 is MNHEY and CDR2 is SVGEGT in the germline V gene. The CDR3 is 15 residues long. CDR3 protein: CASSYGGHQDYGQYF. CDR3 DNA (partial): TGTGCCAGCAGTTACGGGGGACACCAAGACTACGGT.

This chain's CDR3 is CASSQGGLPTDTQYF. The DNA read from the CDR3 is TGTGCCAGCAGCCAAGGGGGACTCCCCACAGATACG. The chain employs TRBV3-1 (or the pseudogene TRBV3-2) and TRBJ2-3; D possibly corresponds to TRBD2 (6 bases). Coverage ceases 3 residues before the CDR3 finishes, and the germline J gene fills in the end. Germline values: CDR1 LGHDT, CDR2 YNNKEL (reference sequence). V lost 1 base to trimming and J lost 2 bases, with 10 bases between them. The CDR3 consists of 15 residues.

The part of the CDR3 DNA that was read is TGTGCCAGCAGCTTAGCATTAGGGGGGGTAAACGTG. It codes for CASSLALGGVNV. In full, the CDR3 reads CASSLALGGVNVLFF. The chain couples TRBV7-2 to TRBJ2-2; the D gene is possibly TRBD2 (7 bases). The read comes to an end 3 residues before the CDR3 does, leaving the germline J gene to fill in the end. From germline, CDR1 is SGHTA and CDR2 FQGNSA. This CDR3 is built from 15 residues.

For this clone: The read gets to within 3 residues of the CDR3 end, and the germline J gene fills in the rest. J is TRBJ2-5 and V is TRBV7-2; 12 bases fit TRBD1. The CDR3 sequence is 14 residues long. CDR1 and CDR2 (germline): SGHTA, FQGNSA. V shed 4 bases and J 4 bases; nucleotides not matched to a gene: 1. This CDR3 is CASSWGQGAETQYF. Partial CDR3 DNA: TGTGCCAGCAGCTGGGGACAGGGGGCAGAGACC.

CDR3 DNA (partial): TGCGCCAGCAGCGCGTTTTCTGGGACAGGGGCAAACTATGGC. Protein: CASSAFSGTGANYG. The whole CDR3 region reads CASSAFSGTGANYGYTF. The chain uses TRBV5-1 and TRBJ1-2; 10 bases agree with TRBD1. The read finishes 3 residues shy of the CDR3 end, and the germline J gene is used to complete it. CDR1 is SGHRS, CDR2 YFSETQ, per germline. Losses at the gene ends were 4 bases for V and 2 bases for J; bases not matched to a gene: 11. The CDR3 runs 17 residues.

With respect to this clone: The read halts 3 residues ahead of the CDR3 end, with the missing end drawn from the germline J gene. The J gene is TRBJ2-3, the V gene TRBV4-2; weak D call: TRBD1 (6 bases). V was clipped by 8 bases and J by 4 bases, with 19 bases between them. Germline loops: CDR1 LGHNA, CDR2 YNFKEQ. The CDR3 contains 15 residues. The CDR3 bases that were read are TGTGCCAGCGGACCTCAATCCAGGGGTTCAGATACG. It codes for CASGPQSRGSDT. The full-length CDR3 reads as CASGPQSRGSDTQYF.

Details on this clone: The sequence runs out 3 residues before the end of the CDR3; the remainder is reconstructed from the germline J gene. The chain carries TRBV30 and TRBJ2-7; 7 bases match TRBD1. This CDR3 has 15 residues. CDR1 is GTSNPN, CDR2 SVGIG, per germline (reference sequence). V dropped 2 bases and J dropped 5; count of bases not matched to a gene: 12. The CDR3 is CAWSLIYRGLDEQYF. CDR3 DNA (partial): TGTGCCTGGAGTCTGATCTACAGGGGCCTCGACGAG.

As regards this clone: The CDR3 end falls 3 residues outside the read, so it is completed with the germline J gene. The chain carries TRBV6-1 and TRBJ2-7; 8 nucleotides line up with TRBD1. The CDR3 has 14 amino acids. Germline CDR1 reads MNHNS; CDR2 reads SASEGT. The ends lost 4 bases at V and 3 bases at J; junction bases unmatched: 5. This CDR3 is CASSVWDRLYEQYF. The CDR3 DNA, read in part, is TGTGCCAGCAGTGTATGGGACAGGCTCTACGAG.

Worth noting for this clone: Read sequence stops 3 residues before the CDR3 end, and the germline J gene provides the missing end. The chain joins TRBV19 to TRBJ1-1; tentative D call: TRBD1 (5 bases). Germline V lookup: CDR1 LNHDA, CDR2 SQIVND (reference sequence). This CDR3 is built from 13 residues. The part of the CDR3 DNA that was read is TGTGCCAGTAGTTATTCAGGGAGCTATGGC. Its protein product is CASSYSGSYG. The CDR3 in full is CASSYSGSYGAFF.